This TCR beta chain was observed in a study of OX40 agonist ivuxolimab in advanced cancers. Study-level information: In this trial design, patients received ivuxolimab intravenously at 0.01 to 10 mg/kg every 2 weeks. Three individuals attained partial responses, comprising one hepatocellular carcinoma case and two cutaneous melanoma cases. Study-wide results and limits: Expanded clones were, on average, more numerous in CD8+ T cells than in CD4+.

Here immunoSEQ multiplex PCR was the method, and the copy in TCRdb shows in-frame clones only, minus some. Of about 68,000 clones listed, roughly 90% are singletons. Autoimmune disease history or systemic immunosuppression led to patients being barred. Concerning this clone itself: Its antigen is still unknown.

CDR1 and CDR2 (germline): MGHRA, YSYEKL. The CDR3 loop spans 18 amino acids. V was pared by 0 bases and J by 4 bases, with 22 bases between. Here the sequenced sample was CD4+ or CD8+ T cells sorted from blood, taken in a trial of the OX40 agonist ivuxolimab. The chain joins TRBV4-1 to TRBJ2-7; either TRBD1 or TRBD2 may supply D (5 bases each). The clonotype comes from an adult with an advanced solid tumor such as melanoma, head and neck, liver or kidney cancer. The chain's CDR3 is CASSQDGTAAFPAYEQYF. The CDR3 nucleotides read TGCGCCAGCAGCCAAGATGGGACGGCAGCGTTTCCAGCGTACGAGCAGTACTTC.